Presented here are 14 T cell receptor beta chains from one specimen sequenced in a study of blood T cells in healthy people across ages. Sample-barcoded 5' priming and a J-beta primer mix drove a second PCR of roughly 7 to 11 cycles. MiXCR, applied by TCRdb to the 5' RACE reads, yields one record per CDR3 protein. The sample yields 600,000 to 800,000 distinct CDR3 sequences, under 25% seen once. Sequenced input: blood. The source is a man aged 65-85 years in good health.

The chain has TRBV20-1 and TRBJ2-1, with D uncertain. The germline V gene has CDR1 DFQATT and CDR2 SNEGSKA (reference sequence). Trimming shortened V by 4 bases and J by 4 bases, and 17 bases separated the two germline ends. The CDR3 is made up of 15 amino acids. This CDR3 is CSAKDPTDLYNEQFF. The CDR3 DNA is TGCAGTGCTAAGGACCCTACCGACCTTTACAATGAGCAGTTCTTC.

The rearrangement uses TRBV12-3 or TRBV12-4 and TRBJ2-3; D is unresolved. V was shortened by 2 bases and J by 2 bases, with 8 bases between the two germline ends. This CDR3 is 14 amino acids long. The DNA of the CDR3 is TGTGCCAGCAGTTTATCGCAGAACACAGATACGCAGTATTTT. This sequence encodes CASSLSQNTDTQYF.

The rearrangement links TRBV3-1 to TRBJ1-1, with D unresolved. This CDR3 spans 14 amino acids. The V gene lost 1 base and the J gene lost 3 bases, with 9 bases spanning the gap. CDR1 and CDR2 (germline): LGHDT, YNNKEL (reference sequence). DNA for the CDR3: TGTGCCAGCAGCCAAGGTAGTTGGGACACTGAAGCTTTCTTT. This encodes CASSQGSWDTEAFF.

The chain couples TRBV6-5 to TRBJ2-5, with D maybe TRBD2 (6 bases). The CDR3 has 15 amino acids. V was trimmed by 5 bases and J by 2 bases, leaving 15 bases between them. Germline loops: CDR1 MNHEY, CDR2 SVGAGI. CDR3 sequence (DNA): TGTGCCAGCAGTCGTGATAGCGGCGCTCAAGAGACCCAGTACTTC. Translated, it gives CASSRDSGAQETQYF.

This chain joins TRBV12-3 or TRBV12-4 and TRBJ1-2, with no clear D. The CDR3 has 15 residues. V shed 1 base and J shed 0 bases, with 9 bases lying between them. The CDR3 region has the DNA TGTGCCAGCAGTTTAGGGGCCACAGCTAACTATGGCTACACCTTC. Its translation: CASSLGATANYGYTF.

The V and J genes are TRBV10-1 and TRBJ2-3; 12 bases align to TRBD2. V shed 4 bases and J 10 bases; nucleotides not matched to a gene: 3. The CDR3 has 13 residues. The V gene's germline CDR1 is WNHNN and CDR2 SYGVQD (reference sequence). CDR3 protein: CASSGLAGGAQYF. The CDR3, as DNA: TGCGCCAGCAGTGGCCTAGCGGGAGGGGCGCAGTATTTT.

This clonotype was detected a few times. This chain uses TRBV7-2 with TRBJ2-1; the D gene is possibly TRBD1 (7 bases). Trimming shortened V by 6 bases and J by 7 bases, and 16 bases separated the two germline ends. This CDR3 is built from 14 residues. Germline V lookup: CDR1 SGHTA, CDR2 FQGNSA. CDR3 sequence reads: CASREGAGRNEQFF. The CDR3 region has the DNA TGTGCCAGCAGGGAGGGGGCGGGCCGAAATGAGCAGTTCTTC.

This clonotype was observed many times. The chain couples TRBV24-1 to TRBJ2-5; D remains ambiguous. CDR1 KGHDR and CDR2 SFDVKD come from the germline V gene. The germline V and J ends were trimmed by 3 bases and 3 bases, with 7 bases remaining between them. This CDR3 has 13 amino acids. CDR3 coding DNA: TGTGCCACCAGTGATGGTGAGAAAGAGACCCAGTACTTC. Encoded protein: CATSDGEKETQYF.

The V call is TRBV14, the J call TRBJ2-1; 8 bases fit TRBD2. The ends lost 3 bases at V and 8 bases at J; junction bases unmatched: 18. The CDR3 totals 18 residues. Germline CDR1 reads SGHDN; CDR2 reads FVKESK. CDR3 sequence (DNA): TGTGCCAGCAGCCATCCGGGCAGCGGGAGCCTGGTCCACGATGAGCAGTTCTTC. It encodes CASSHPGSGSLVHDEQFF.

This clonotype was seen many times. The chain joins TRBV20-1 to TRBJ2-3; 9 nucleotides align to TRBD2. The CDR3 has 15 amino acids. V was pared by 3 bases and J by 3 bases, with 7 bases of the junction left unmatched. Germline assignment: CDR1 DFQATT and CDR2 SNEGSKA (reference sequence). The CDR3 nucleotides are TGCAGTGCTAGTCGGCTAGCGGGGCAGACAGATACGCAGTATTTT. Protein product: CSASRLAGQTDTQYF.

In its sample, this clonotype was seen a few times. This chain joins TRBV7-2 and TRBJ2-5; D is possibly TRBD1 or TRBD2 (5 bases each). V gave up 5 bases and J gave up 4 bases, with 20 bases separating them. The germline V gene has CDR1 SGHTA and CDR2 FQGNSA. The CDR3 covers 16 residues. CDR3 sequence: CASSARTSGGGETQYF. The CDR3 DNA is TGTGCCAGCAGCGCCAGAACTAGTGGGGGTGGAGAGACCCAGTACTTC.

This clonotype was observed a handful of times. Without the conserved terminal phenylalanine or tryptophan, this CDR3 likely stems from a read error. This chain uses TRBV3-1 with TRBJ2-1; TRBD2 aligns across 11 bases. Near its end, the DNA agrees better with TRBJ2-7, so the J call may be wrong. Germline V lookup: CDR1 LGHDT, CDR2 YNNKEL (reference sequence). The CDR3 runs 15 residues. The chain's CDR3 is CASSQTSGTKYEQYL. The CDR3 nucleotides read TGTGCCAGCAGCCAGACTAGCGGGACGAAATACGAGCAGTACCTC.

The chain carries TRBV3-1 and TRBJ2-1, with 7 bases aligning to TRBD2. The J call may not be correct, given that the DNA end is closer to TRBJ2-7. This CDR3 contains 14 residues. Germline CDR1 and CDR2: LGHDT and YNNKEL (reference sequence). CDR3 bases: TGTGCCAGCAGCCAAGTTGGGACTAACAACGAGCAGTACTTC. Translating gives CASSQVGTNNEQYF.

The CDR3: CASSLRGLAGPREQFF. The CDR3 region has the DNA TGTGCCAGCAGCTTGAGGGGACTAGCGGGGCCCAGGGAGCAGTTCTTC. The chain joins TRBV5-5 to TRBJ2-5; 13 positions match TRBD2. The J call may be wrong; the DNA end is better matched by TRBJ2-1. The CDR3 is 16 residues long. The germline gives CDR1 SGHKS, CDR2 YYEKEE (reference sequence).